The 32 T cell receptor beta chains given below trace back to one sample, sequenced in a study of cytomegalovirus exposure and HLA in healthy donors. Both 60 Vbeta primers and 13 Jbeta primers went into the PCR. Clones were read by immunoSEQ multiplex PCR, and TCRdb kept only the in-frame ones, dropping some. There are 99,000 or so clones in the sample; more than 75% occur only once, and roughly 1.7% lies in the top ten. The sequenced material came from PBMCs. These receptors came from a woman between 35 and 50 years old in good health and CMV-seronegative.

Regarding this clone: The junction shows a germline mismatch at one end, possibly a read error. The rearrangement uses TRBV30 and TRBJ1-1; possible D gene TRBD1, 6 bases. The V gene's germline CDR1 is GTSNPN and CDR2 SVGIG (reference sequence). The CDR3 sequence is 13 residues long. The DNA for the CDR3 is TGTGCCTGGAGTCATCAGGGGAACGCTGAAGCTTTCTTT. Encoded protein: CAWSHQGNAEAFF.

The chain couples TRBV14 to TRBJ2-3; D is possibly TRBD2 (6 bases). The CDR3 contains 14 residues. The germline V gene has CDR1 SGHDN and CDR2 FVKESK. V was shortened by 8 bases and J by 0 bases, with 12 bases between the two germline ends. The CDR3 is CASRPSGSTDTQYF. The CDR3 nucleotides are TGTGCCAGCCGGCCCAGCGGGAGCACAGATACGCAGTATTTT.

The chain couples TRBV19 to TRBJ1-4; 7 bases map to TRBD1. J was trimmed by 0 bases and V by 9 bases; bases with no gene match: 13. CDR1 LNHDA and CDR2 SQIVND come from the germline V gene (reference sequence). The CDR3 consists of 17 residues. CDR3 amino acids: CASTPTGALATNEKLFF. CDR3 bases: TGTGCCAGCACACCCACAGGGGCACTTGCAACTAATGAAAAACTGTTTTTT.

V usage is TRBV14 and J usage is TRBJ1-2; D possibly corresponds to TRBD1 (5 bases). From germline, CDR1 is SGHDN and CDR2 FVKESK. V gave up 3 bases and J gave up 4 bases, with 6 bases separating them. This CDR3 has 12 amino acids. For the CDR3, the DNA is TGTGCCAGCAGCCAGGGGGGCTATGGCTACACCTTC. Translated: CASSQGGYGYTF.

The chain combines TRBV4-1 with TRBJ1-4; no definite D call. Germline CDR1 MGHRA, CDR2 YSYEKL. This CDR3 has 15 residues. V was shortened by 1 base and J by 7 bases, with 13 bases between the two germline ends. For the CDR3, the DNA is TGCGCCAGCAGCCAAGTGTCAGGTGTAGGTGAAAAACTGTTTTTT. Translated: CASSQVSGVGEKLFF.

The chain carries TRBV29-1 and TRBJ2-7; D is possibly TRBD2 (6 bases). The CDR3 extends over 13 amino acids. The V end was cut by 6 bases, the J end by 3 bases, with 15 bases between. Germline CDR1 is SQVTM and CDR2 is ANQGSEA. The CDR3 sequence is CSVEKEGHYEQYF. Here the CDR3 DNA reads TGCAGCGTCGAAAAGGAGGGCCACTACGAGCAGTACTTC.

The V call is TRBV28, the J call TRBJ1-5; 9 positions match TRBD1. The CDR3 totals 13 residues. With 8 bases clipped from V and 7 bases from J, the junction kept 6 bases outside the gene matches. Germline V CDR1 and CDR2: MDHEN, SYDVKM. For the CDR3, the DNA is TGTGCCAGCGGTACAGGGGGCGGGCAGCCCCAGCATTTT. Translating it yields CASGTGGGQPQHF.

V usage is TRBV5-4 and J usage is TRBJ1-2; TRBD1 agrees at 9 bases. V shed 7 bases, J shed 2 bases, and the junction held 9 bases outside the gene matches. Germline V CDR1 and CDR2: SGHNT, YYREEE (reference sequence). This CDR3 has 15 amino acids. The CDR3 loop is CASGITGQGNYGYTF. The CDR3 coding sequence is TGTGCCAGCGGAATAACCGGACAGGGGAACTATGGCTACACCTTC.

This clone appeared a few times. The chain recombines TRBV27 with TRBJ2-2, with 10 bases lining up with TRBD1. The CDR3 length is 16 residues. V gave up 3 bases and J gave up 6 bases; unmatched junction bases: 7. Germline CDR1 reads MNHEY; CDR2 reads SMNVEV (reference sequence). The DNA of the CDR3 is TGTGCCAGCAGTTTGACCCCGACAGGGGGCGCCGGGGAGCTGTTTTTT. Translated, it gives CASSLTPTGGAGELFF.

V usage is TRBV5-1 and J usage is TRBJ1-1; possibly TRBD1 for D (5 bases). This CDR3 is built from 15 residues. Trimming stripped 4 bases from V and 5 bases from J, with 18 bases between. Looked up from germline, CDR1 is SGHRS and CDR2 is YFSETQ. This CDR3 reads CASSVRQGGGTEAFF. The CDR3 bases are TGCGCCAGCAGCGTCCGGCAGGGCGGGGGTACTGAAGCTTTCTTT.

The CDR3 is CASSTIYEQFF. In DNA, the CDR3 is TGTGCCAGTAGTACAATTTATGAGCAGTTCTTC. The chain combines TRBV19 with TRBJ2-1; unclear D gene. V was shortened by 4 bases and J by 8 bases, with 6 bases between the two germline ends. Germline CDR1 and CDR2: LNHDA and SQIVND (reference sequence). The CDR3 covers 11 residues. The complete variable domain, with remaining parts taken from reference TRBV19 and TRBJ2-1, reads DGGITQSPKYLFRKEGQNVTLSCEQNLNHDAMYWYRQDPGQGLRLIYYSQIVNDFQKGDIAEGYSVSREKKESFPLTVTSAQKNPTAFYLCASSTIYEQFFGPGTRLTVL.

The chain recombines TRBV5-6 with TRBJ1-3; tentatively, D is TRBD1 (5 bases). Trimming pared 6 bases from V and 4 bases from J, leaving 14 bases between. The V gene's germline CDR1 is SGHDT and CDR2 YYEEEE. The CDR3 extends over 14 amino acids. This chain's CDR3 is CASILRGSGNTIYF. CDR3 DNA sequence: TGTGCCAGCATCCTCCGGGGGTCCGGAAACACCATATATTTT.

The chain is built from TRBV11-2 and TRBJ2-3; no clear D. Deletions cut 8 bases from V and 2 bases from J, with 8 bases between. Germline CDR1 and CDR2: SGHAT and FQNNGV. This CDR3 region has 12 residues. The CDR3 sequence is CASSLNTDTQYF. As DNA, the CDR3 is TGTGCCAGCTCTCTTAACACAGATACGCAGTATTTT.

This clone was observed a single time. This chain links TRBV9 with TRBJ1-1; 7 bases match TRBD1. This CDR3 has 14 residues. Germline V gene lookup returns CDR1 SGDLS and CDR2 YYNGEE. The V segment lost 3 bases and the J segment 4 bases; nucleotides outside the gene matches: 6. Here the CDR3 DNA reads TGTGCCAGCAGCGAAGGGGGCCCGGGCACTGAAGCTTTCTTT. This sequence encodes CASSEGGPGTEAFF. The complete variable domain, with remaining parts taken from reference TRBV9 and TRBJ1-1, reads DSGVTQTPKHLITATGQRVTLRCSPRSGDLSVYWYQQSLDQGLQFLIQYYNGEERAKGNILERFSAQQFPDLHSELNLSSLELGDSALYFCASSEGGPGTEAFFGQGTRLTVV.

V and J are TRBV30 and TRBJ1-5; TRBD1 might be the D (6 bases). This CDR3 has 13 amino acids. Trimming removed 1 base at V and 7 bases at J, with 11 bases between. Germline CDR1 and CDR2: GTSNPN and SVGIG (reference sequence). The CDR3 is CAWSGDMGQPQHF. CDR3 nucleotide sequence: TGTGCCTGGAGTGGGGACATGGGGCAGCCCCAGCATTTT.

This chain links TRBV18 with TRBJ2-2; D ambiguous. V was shortened by 8 bases and J by 5 bases, with 9 bases between the two germline ends. This CDR3 is 12 amino acids long. Germline CDR1 KGHSH, CDR2 LQKENI. For the CDR3, the DNA is TGTGCCAGCCCCGAGGTGACCGGGGAGCTGTTTTTT. This codes for CASPEVTGELFF.

J is TRBJ2-7 and V is TRBV7-2; 7 nucleotides match TRBD1. Trimming took 5 bases from V and 6 from J; bases not matched to a gene: 13. This CDR3 has 15 residues. CDR1 and CDR2 (germline): SGHTA, FQGNSA. The CDR3 DNA reads as TGTGCCAGCAGCCTAACGGTGGGCAGGGGGACCGAGCAGTACTTC. As protein: CASSLTVGRGTEQYF.

The V call is TRBV10-3, the J call TRBJ2-7, with TRBD1 matching over 7 bases. There are 13 residues in the CDR3. V lost 6 bases, J lost 9 bases, and 11 bases stayed unmatched. Germline CDR1 and CDR2: ENHRY and SYGVKD. The CDR3 protein is CAIRGDSGGGQYF. CDR3 coding DNA: TGTGCCATCAGAGGGGACAGTGGAGGTGGGCAGTACTTC.

The rearrangement joins TRBV16 to TRBJ2-7, with D perhaps TRBD1 (5 bases). Trimming pared 3 bases from V and 2 bases from J, leaving 14 bases between. Germline V gives CDR1 KGHSY, CDR2 FQNENV. The CDR3 spans 15 residues. CDR3 coding DNA: TGTGCCAGCAGCCATGGCCGCGACAGCGCCTACGAGCAGTACTTC. This codes for CASSHGRDSAYEQYF. Together with reference TRBV16 and TRBJ2-7, the CDR3 gives the full variable domain: GEEVAQTPKHLVRGEGQKAKLYCAPIKGHSYVFWYQQVLKNEFKFLISFQNENVFDETGMPKERFSAKCLPNSPCSLEIQATKLEDSAVYFCASSHGRDSAYEQYFGPGTRLTVT.

The chain recombines TRBV5-1 with TRBJ2-1; D gene uncertain. The CDR3 is 11 amino acids. CDR1 is SGHRS and CDR2 is YFSETQ in the germline V gene. V gave up 2 bases and J gave up 7 bases, with 4 bases separating them. The CDR3 region has the DNA TGCGCCAGCAGCTTCAGTAATGAGCAGTTCTTC. Translating gives CASSFSNEQFF.

The chain employs TRBV28 and TRBJ2-2, with D hard to call. CDR1 MDHEN and CDR2 SYDVKM come from the germline V gene. Trimming took off 10 bases at V and 5 bases at J, with 14 bases between the two ends. The CDR3 contains 13 residues. The CDR3 reads CAIGLGWTGELFF. CDR3 in DNA: TGTGCCATTGGGCTGGGTTGGACCGGGGAGCTGTTTTTT.

The chain uses TRBV23-1 and TRBJ1-2, with no clear D. TRBV23-1 is an ORF, with its function uncertain. The CDR3 runs to 17 residues. With 3 bases removed from V and 6 bases from J, the gap between germline ends came to 23 bases. CDR3 coding DNA: TGCGCCAGCAGTCATCCTCCCCCCTACGGAAAGGCGGATGGCTACACCTTC. This encodes CASSHPPPYGKADGYTF.

This clone was picked up a small number of times. J is TRBJ2-7 and V is TRBV10-1, with 9 bases fitting TRBD1. V lost 8 bases to trimming and J lost 2 bases; unmatched junction nucleotides: 7. This CDR3 contains 14 residues. Germline V gene sequence: CDR1 WNHNN, CDR2 SYGVQD (reference sequence). The CDR3 DNA reads TGCGCCAGCCCTGGGACAGGGCACCCCTACGAGCAGTACTTC. Translated, it gives CASPGTGHPYEQYF.

The chain carries TRBV19 and TRBJ1-5; 11 bases fit TRBD1. Germline V gene sequence: CDR1 LNHDA, CDR2 SQIVND (reference sequence). V lost 8 bases, J lost 2 bases, and 11 bases stayed unmatched. This CDR3 has 17 amino acids. The CDR3 nucleotides read TGTGCCAGTCGGGGACAGGGGGGCAGGGGTGGCAATCAGCCCCAGCATTTT. Translated, it gives CASRGQGGRGGNQPQHF.

V gene TRBV28 combines with J gene TRBJ2-3; perhaps TRBD2 as D (6 bases). Germline values: CDR1 MDHEN, CDR2 SYDVKM. CDR3 length: 14 residues. The V gene lost 2 bases and the J gene lost 8 bases, with 14 bases spanning the gap. The CDR3 loop is CASSLGGTGGTQYF. The CDR3 DNA sequence: TGTGCCAGCAGTTTAGGCGGGACCGGGGGTACGCAGTATTTT. Based on the CDR3 plus reference TRBV28 and TRBJ2-3, the full variable domain is DVKVTQSSRYLVKRTGEKVFLECVQDMDHENMFWYRQDPGLGLRLIYFSYDVKMKEKGDIPEGYSVSREKKERFSLILESASTNQTSMYLCASSLGGTGGTQYFGPGTRLTVL.

The genes are TRBV7-9 and TRBJ2-3; D possibly corresponds to TRBD1 (5 bases). The CDR3 extends over 15 amino acids. V lost 6 bases to trimming and J lost 0 bases, with 13 bases between them. CDR1 and CDR2 from the germline V gene are SEHNR and FQNEAQ (reference sequence). CDR3 in amino acids: CASSGDSFSTDTQYF. CDR3 nucleotides: TGTGCCAGCAGTGGTGACAGCTTTAGCACAGATACGCAGTATTTT.

V gene TRBV29-1 combines with J gene TRBJ2-1; TRBD2 agrees at 11 bases. J was trimmed by 7 bases and V by 7 bases; bases with no gene match: 3. Germline assignment: CDR1 SQVTM and CDR2 ANQGSEA. CDR3 length: 12 amino acids. The CDR3 sequence is CSGLAGGNEQFF. The CDR3 DNA is TGCAGCGGGTTAGCGGGAGGGAATGAGCAGTTCTTC.

CDR3 residues: CASSTRNPRTSGFSTDTQYF. In DNA form, the CDR3 reads TGTGCCAGTAGTACCCGGAACCCCCGGACTAGCGGGTTTAGTACAGATACGCAGTATTTT. V gene TRBV19 combines with J gene TRBJ2-3; TRBD2 agrees at 11 bases. The J segment lost 3 bases and the V segment lost 4 bases, leaving 18 bases of the junction unmatched. This CDR3 has 20 amino acids. Germline lookup yields CDR1 LNHDA and CDR2 SQIVND (reference sequence).

J is TRBJ1-5 and V is TRBV27; D gene ambiguous. Germline CDR1 is MNHEY and CDR2 is SMNVEV (reference sequence). Trimming shortened V by 2 bases and J by 4 bases, and 12 bases separated the two germline ends. The CDR3 is made up of 15 amino acids. CDR3 bases: TGTGCCAGCAGTTTAATGGCCGGGGAAAATCAGCCCCAGCATTTT. Its protein is CASSLMAGENQPQHF.

The chain joins TRBV10-3 to TRBJ2-6; D possibly corresponds to TRBD1 (6 bases). In germline, CDR1 is ENHRY, CDR2 SYGVKD. V was shortened by 6 bases and J by 2 bases, with 11 bases between the two germline ends. This CDR3 comprises 15 residues. CDR3 sequence: CAISPEGAGANVLTF. Written as DNA, the CDR3 is TGTGCCATCAGCCCCGAGGGGGCTGGGGCCAACGTCCTGACTTTC.

In its sample, this clone was seen a few times. The genes are TRBV6-4 and TRBJ1-1; maybe TRBD1 (6 bases). Trimming stripped 7 bases from V and 5 bases from J, with 17 bases between. CDR3 size: 14 residues. Germline-derived CDR1 and CDR2 are MRHNA and SNTAGT. The CDR3 DNA follows: TGTGCCAGCACCTTCGACAGGAGGTCAACTGAAGCTTTCTTT. This sequence encodes CASTFDRRSTEAFF.

The chain uses TRBV6-4 and TRBJ2-3; 7 nucleotides agree with TRBD2. With V trimmed by 5 bases and J by 2 bases, 7 bases remained unmatched. Looked up from germline, CDR1 is MRHNA and CDR2 is SNTAGT. The CDR3 totals 15 residues. The CDR3 nucleotides read TGTGCCAGCAGTAGCGGGAACCTTTACACAGATACGCAGTATTTT. Encoded protein: CASSSGNLYTDTQYF.